This entry is about one T cell receptor (beta chain). Its antigen remains unidentified. The data originate from a study of response to subunit inactivated influenza vaccine. General study findings and limits: The authors put forward the suggestion that each seasonal influenza vaccination may bring in only a limited number of new T cells.

Each CDR3 protein is one row after TCRdb ran MiXCR on the RT-PCR reads. Among roughly 670,000 distinct CDR3 sequences listed, about 14% were seen once. The CDR3 loop spans 14 amino acids. Between the trimmed V and J ends, which lost 10 bases and 3 bases, there was a span of 16 bases. CDR1 WSHSY and CDR2 SAAADI come from the germline V gene. The genes are TRBV10-2 and TRBJ1-5; D unclear. The receptor was isolated from a man in his fifties or sixties who received an inactivated influenza vaccine. This specimen was PBMCs from blood, taken less than 15 days before vaccination. Here the CDR3 DNA reads TGCGCCACCTCATCGGACGGCTTCAATCAGCCCCAGCATTTT. It yields the protein CATSSDGFNQPQHF.